The 24 T cell receptor beta chains below come from one sample, sequenced in a study of T cell changes during pregnancy in multiple sclerosis. Using immunoSEQ multiplex PCR, the repertoire was profiled, and TCRdb retains in-frame clones only, with some absent. The sample yields about 130,000 clones, less than 97% seen once. The sample in question was peripheral blood, obtained after pregnancy. Every receptor here comes from a female donor with multiple sclerosis, enrolled in a pregnancy study.

This sequence joins TRBV28 and TRBJ1-2; D ambiguous. Germline values: CDR1 MDHEN, CDR2 SYDVKM. CDR3 size: 11 residues. V was shortened by 10 bases and J by 7 bases, with 13 bases between the two germline ends. The DNA of the CDR3 is TGTGCCACCTCCCGAACCGGTGGCTACACCTTC. This gives the protein CATSRTGGYTF.

The chain carries TRBV28 and TRBJ2-3, with TRBD1 as a possible D gene (7 bases). V lost 3 bases and J lost 2, with 12 bases in between. The CDR3 is 15 amino acids. Germline CDR1 reads MDHEN; CDR2 reads SYDVKM. The DNA of the CDR3 is TGTGCCAGCAGTTTCGCGGGACAGCACACAGATACGCAGTATTTT. Protein sequence: CASSFAGQHTDTQYF.

The rearrangement links TRBV28 to TRBJ2-1; D not certain. The CDR3 loop spans 15 amino acids. The germline V gene encodes CDR1 MDHEN and CDR2 SYDVKM. Trimming shortened V by 7 bases and J by 4 bases, and 17 bases separated the two germline ends. This chain's CDR3 is CASTFGLNGYNEQFF. In nucleotides, the CDR3 is TGTGCCAGCACCTTTGGGCTTAATGGATACAATGAGCAGTTCTTC.

CDR3 in DNA: TGCAGCGGCGGGACAGGGGGCATGGCCGGGGAGCTGTTTTTT. This sequence encodes CSGGTGGMAGELFF. This chain connects TRBV29-1 to TRBJ2-2; 12 positions match TRBD1. The CDR3 has 14 amino acids. Germline values: CDR1 SQVTM, CDR2 ANQGSEA. Losses at the gene ends were 7 bases for V and 6 bases for J; bases not matched to a gene: 6.

The gene calls are TRBV9 and TRBJ2-3; the D gene is possibly TRBD1 (6 bases). Trimming removed 0 bases from V and 1 base from J, with 15 bases in between. Germline values: CDR1 SGDLS, CDR2 YYNGEE. This CDR3 has 17 residues. CDR3 sequence: CASSVAEGELGTDTQYF. Written as DNA, the CDR3 is TGTGCCAGCAGCGTAGCTGAGGGGGAGTTGGGCACAGATACGCAGTATTTT.

The chain couples TRBV6-1 to TRBJ1-2; D might be TRBD1 (6 bases). Germline CDR1 reads MNHNS; CDR2 reads SASEGT. Trimming removed 6 bases from V and 2 bases from J, with 10 bases in between. The CDR3 is 13 amino acids. DNA of the CDR3: TGTGCCAGCAGCGTAGGACAGAACTATGGCTACACCTTC. It is translated as CASSVGQNYGYTF.

DNA of the CDR3: TGCAGCGTCCGGACAGGGGCGGTCAATGAAAAACTGTTTTTT. This codes for CSVRTGAVNEKLFF. The chain combines TRBV29-1 with TRBJ1-4; 9 positions match TRBD1. This CDR3 comprises 14 residues. The V gene end was trimmed by 6 bases and the J gene end by 5 bases; junction bases not matched to a gene: 7. The germline V gene has CDR1 SQVTM and CDR2 ANQGSEA.

This chain joins TRBV6-6 and TRBJ2-1; 10 nucleotides align to TRBD1. Germline-derived CDR1 and CDR2 are MNHNY and SVGAGI (reference sequence). This CDR3 has 16 amino acids. With V trimmed by 0 bases and J by 6 bases, 5 bases remained unmatched. CDR3 sequence: CASSYSSGTGVNEQFF. CDR3 nucleotide sequence: TGTGCCAGCAGTTACTCATCCGGGACAGGGGTCAATGAGCAGTTCTTC.

The chain is built from TRBV30 and TRBJ2-5; 9 bases align to TRBD1. V lost 5 bases and J lost 11; bases outside the gene matches: 6. The CDR3 has 11 residues. CDR1 GTSNPN and CDR2 SVGIG come from the germline V gene (reference sequence). The DNA of the CDR3 is TGTGCCTGGGGGACAGGGTCAGGGCAGTACTTC. As protein: CAWGTGSGQYF.

This clone was found once. The rearrangement uses TRBV5-6 and TRBJ2-5; weak D call: TRBD1 (6 bases). The CDR3 has 11 residues. Germline CDR1 and CDR2: SGHDT and YYEEEE. The V gene lost 3 bases and the J gene lost 14 bases, with 14 bases spanning the gap. CDR3 protein: CASSSGQLEYF. The CDR3 region has the DNA TGTGCCAGCAGCTCTGGACAGTTAGAATACTTC.

The chain recombines TRBV28 with TRBJ2-1; tentatively, D is TRBD2 (6 bases). This CDR3 is 17 amino acids long. V lost 6 bases and J lost 1, with 19 bases in between. Germline loops: CDR1 MDHEN, CDR2 SYDVKM. CDR3 region: CASSPAGLLGSYNEQFF. DNA of the CDR3: TGTGCCAGCAGCCCTGCGGGGTTGCTAGGATCCTACAATGAGCAGTTCTTC.

CDR3 sequence reads: CASDSSGRSTDTQYF. The CDR3, as DNA: TGTGCCAGCGACTCCAGCGGGAGAAGCACAGATACGCAGTATTTT. The rearrangement uses TRBV7-9 and TRBJ2-3, with TRBD2 matching over 8 bases. The CDR3 is 15 residues long. Germline CDR1 is SEHNR and CDR2 is FQNEAQ (reference sequence). V dropped 8 bases and J dropped 0; count of bases not matched to a gene: 7.

The gene calls are TRBV19 and TRBJ2-7, with 15 bases matching TRBD2. CDR3 size: 16 residues. V was pared by 5 bases and J by 3 bases, with 5 bases of the junction left unmatched. The V gene's germline CDR1 is LNHDA and CDR2 SQIVND (reference sequence). CDR3 DNA sequence: TGTGCCAGTAGTCCCGGGACTAGCGGGAGGATCTACGAGCAGTACTTC. This codes for CASSPGTSGRIYEQYF.

This clone was recorded once. The chain combines TRBV6-1 with TRBJ2-1; 7 bases are a match to TRBD2. The length of the CDR3 is 14 residues. Trimming removed 4 bases from V and 6 bases from J; junction bases left unmatched: 6. Germline V lookup: CDR1 MNHNS, CDR2 SASEGT. In DNA, the CDR3 is TGTGCCAGCAGTGGTAGACTAGCCCGCAATGAGCAGTTCTTC. It encodes CASSGRLARNEQFF.

J is TRBJ1-5 and V is TRBV5-4; possibly TRBD1 for D (6 bases). Germline-derived CDR1 and CDR2 are SGHNT and YYREEE (reference sequence). Trimming left V 4 bases short and J 11 bases short, with 16 bases between. There are 13 residues in the CDR3. CDR3 DNA sequence: TGTGCCAGCAGCCTACAGGGTACTCGGACCCAGCATTTT. Its protein is CASSLQGTRTQHF.

CDR3 bases: TGCGCCAGCAGCGGAGACTCAGGGGGCCCGAACTATGGCTACACCTTC. It specifies CASSGDSGGPNYGYTF. The chain is built from TRBV5-1 and TRBJ1-2; 8 nucleotides agree with TRBD1. CDR1 and CDR2 (germline): SGHRS, YFSETQ. The CDR3 runs 16 residues. Unmatched junction bases numbered 10, after V lost 4 bases and J lost 2 bases.

The chain carries TRBV28 and TRBJ1-5; D not resolved. Germline-derived CDR1 and CDR2 are MDHEN and SYDVKM. Trimming left V 1 base short and J 2 bases short, with 6 bases between. The CDR3 is made up of 14 amino acids. The CDR3 bases are TGTGCCAGCAGTTTATCACCGGGCAATCAGCCCCAGCATTTT. Translated: CASSLSPGNQPQHF.

The rearrangement links TRBV4-1 to TRBJ2-2; D call uncertain. V shed 1 base and J shed 1 base, with 4 bases lying between them. Germline values: CDR1 MGHRA, CDR2 YSYEKL. CDR3 length: 14 residues. The CDR3, as DNA: TGCGCCAGCAGCCAAGTTAGGAACACCGGGGAGCTGTTTTTT. It encodes CASSQVRNTGELFF.

CDR3 amino acids: CATSGQGGPGELFF. CDR3 sequence (DNA): TGTGCCACCTCGGGACAGGGCGGGCCCGGGGAGCTGTTTTTT. The genes are TRBV19 and TRBJ2-2, with 9 bases that match TRBD1. J gave up 6 bases and V 10 bases, and 9 bases lay outside the gene matches. CDR1 is LNHDA and CDR2 is SQIVND in the germline V gene (reference sequence). This CDR3 has 14 residues.

The chain couples TRBV6-5 to TRBJ2-3, with 8 positions matching TRBD2. V lost 6 bases, J lost 0 bases, and 5 bases stayed unmatched. Germline CDR1 MNHEY, CDR2 SVGAGI. This CDR3 spans 15 amino acids. For the CDR3, the DNA is TGTGCCAGCAGCGACGGGAGGGCGAGCACAGATACGCAGTATTTT. Translating gives CASSDGRASTDTQYF.

The V gene is TRBV18, the J gene TRBJ1-2; 8 bases line up with TRBD1. With 7 bases clipped from V and 8 bases from J, the junction kept 15 bases outside the gene matches. Germline V gene data show CDR1 as KGHSH and CDR2 as LQKENI. This CDR3 has 15 amino acids. DNA of the CDR3: TGTGCCAGCTTCGTCACATTGGGACAGGCGCCGGGCTACACCTTC. It is translated as CASFVTLGQAPGYTF.

The J gene is TRBJ1-1, the V gene TRBV27; D is unresolved. The CDR3 is made up of 12 amino acids. The V end was cut by 6 bases, the J end by 4 bases, with 9 bases between. Germline CDR1 is MNHEY and CDR2 is SMNVEV (reference sequence). This CDR3 reads CASSHATTEAFF. The CDR3 DNA is TGTGCCAGCAGCCATGCTACCACTGAAGCTTTCTTT.

The chain employs TRBV19 and TRBJ1-3, with TRBD1 identical over 9 bases. Trimming took 3 bases from V and 7 from J; bases not matched to a gene: 13. Germline CDR1 LNHDA, CDR2 SQIVND (reference sequence). The CDR3 spans 17 residues. The CDR3 is CASSITRPGTGRNTIYF. CDR3 in DNA: TGTGCCAGTAGTATCACTCGTCCCGGGACAGGGAGGAACACCATATATTTT.

The chain recombines TRBV9 with TRBJ2-7; 12 nucleotides match TRBD2. The CDR3 has 17 residues. Trimming cost V 0 bases and J 4 bases; bases outside gene matches: 8. Germline CDR1 SGDLS, CDR2 YYNGEE. The CDR3 DNA sequence: TGTGCCAGCAGCGTAGGCGCGGGACTAGCGGGTCGTTACGAGCAGTACTTC. Protein: CASSVGAGLAGRYEQYF.